This is a list of T cell receptor beta chains from one sample in a study of regulatory T cells in long-lasting Graves disease. TCRdb re-called the multiplex PCR reads through MiXCR, storing one row per CDR3 protein. The sample lists 550,000 to 700,000 distinct CDR3 sequences, around 16% occurring once. This sample was also put to use in a study of T cells in Graves' hyperthyroidism and ophthalmopathy.

Sequencing used peripheral blood mononuclear cells (PBMCs), obtained at new diagnosis, from a patient treated with antithyroid drugs. The receptors were sampled from a man younger than 35 with Graves disease. Each CDR3 is given with its conserved first and last residue. D genes are given only for firm matches. A row's size may be missing; if present it is once, few, many or a size class.

clone_size	d_call	j_call	v_call	cdr3_nt	cdr3_aa
NA	NA	TRBJ1-2	TRBV15	TGTGCCACCAGCAGAGATCTGAATGCTTTCGATGGCTACACCTTC	CATSRDLNAFDGYTF
few	NA	TRBJ1-6	TRBV5-1	TGCGCCAGCAGCTTGGCCGAGGTGGTCTCACCCCTCCACTTT	CASSLAEVVSPLHF
few	NA	TRBJ1-2	TRBV3-1	TGTGCCAGCAGCCAAGCCTCTGGCTATGGCTACACCTTC	CASSQASGYGYTF
many	TRBD1	TRBJ1-2	TRBV3-1	TGTGCCAGCAGGCCCTCAATTCCGACAGGGACCTTTGGTGGCTACACCTTC	CASRPSIPTGTFGGYTF
few	NA	TRBJ2-6	TRBV5-1	TGCGCCAGCAGCTTGTCATACGGCGGGGCCAACGTCCTGACTTTC	CASSLSYGGANVLTF
few	NA	TRBJ1-1	TRBV10-3	TGTGCCATCAGTGAGTCGGTAGCCATGAACACTGAAGCTTTCTTT	CAISESVAMNTEAFF
NA	TRBD1	TRBJ1-1	TRBV20-1	TGCAGTGCTAGAGATTTTGGACAGGGGAACACTGAAGCTTTCTTT	CSARDFGQGNTEAFF
NA	NA	TRBJ2-5	TRBV4-1	TGCGCCAGCAGCCAAGATTTTGGGCCGGAGACCCAGTACTTC	CASSQDFGPETQYF
NA	TRBD1	TRBJ1-6	TRBV4-1	TGCGCCAGCAGCCAACCTCCGGGACAGGGGAATTCACCCCTCCACTTT	CASSQPPGQGNSPLHF
few	TRBD1	TRBJ2-2	TRBV7-3	TGTGCCAGCAGCTTCGACAGGGGCGCCGGGGAGCTGTTTTTT	CASSFDRGAGELFF
many	NA	TRBJ2-3	TRBV5-1	TGCGCCAGCAGTGCCTCGGGGCCGGGGACCGGCACAGATACGCAGTATTTT	CASSASGPGTGTDTQYF
few	TRBD1	TRBJ1-1	TRBV6-5	TGTGCCAGCAGTTACACCAGGGGGACGACTGAAGCTTTCTTT	CASSYTRGTTEAFF
NA	TRBD1	TRBJ2-1	TRBV6-1	TGTGCCAGCATTCCGGACAGGAATAACAATGAGCAGTTCTTC	CASIPDRNNNEQFF
NA	NA	TRBJ2-3	TRBV12-3/TRBV12-4	TGTGCCAGCAGTTTCGTCCCGGCGCCCGGGTCAGATACGCAGTATTTT	CASSFVPAPGSDTQYF